The source of this T cell receptor beta chain is a study of CD8 T cells in Susac syndrome. The CDR3 covers 13 residues. V lost 5 bases and J lost 3, with 11 bases in between. The germline gives CDR1 LNHNV, CDR2 YYDKDF (reference sequence). cDNA came from about 0.5 to 1 ug RNA primed by random hexamers. TCRdb re-called the immunoSEQ multiplex PCR reads through MiXCR, storing one row per CDR3 protein. The sample carries about 150,000 distinct CDR3 sequences, approximately 94% recorded once. The V call is TRBV15, the J call TRBJ2-7; TRBD1 is a possible D gene (6 bases). This clonotype was sampled from a human donor with multiple sclerosis. The specimen sequenced was CD8+ T cells from PBMCs. The CDR3: CATSPGDSYEQYF. The CDR3 nucleotides are TGTGCCACCAGCCCAGGGGATAGCTACGAGCAGTACTTC.